This T cell receptor (beta chain) originates from a study of CD8 T cells in ankylosing spondylitis. General observations from the study: Blood from ankylosing spondylitis patients appeared to carry a characteristic roughly 8-variant TCR beta motif.

The CDR3 contains 17 residues. V gave up 2 bases and J gave up 3 bases, with 16 bases separating them. Germline CDR1 is SGHDN and CDR2 is FVKESK. TCRdb re-called the 5' RACE reads with MiXCR, one entry per CDR3 protein. The sample shows around 390,000 distinct CDR3 sequences, approximately 20% of them seen only once. About this clonotype itself: What it binds is not known.

The source is a male donor with ankylosing spondylitis. Sequenced material: blood, either unsorted or a sorted T cell fraction (not recorded which). This chain uses TRBV14 with TRBJ2-2, with a weak D call TRBD1 (6 bases). The CDR3 sequence: CASSQPRTVRDTGELFF. CDR3 in DNA: TGTGCCAGCAGCCAACCACGGACAGTACGGGACACCGGGGAGCTGTTTTTT.